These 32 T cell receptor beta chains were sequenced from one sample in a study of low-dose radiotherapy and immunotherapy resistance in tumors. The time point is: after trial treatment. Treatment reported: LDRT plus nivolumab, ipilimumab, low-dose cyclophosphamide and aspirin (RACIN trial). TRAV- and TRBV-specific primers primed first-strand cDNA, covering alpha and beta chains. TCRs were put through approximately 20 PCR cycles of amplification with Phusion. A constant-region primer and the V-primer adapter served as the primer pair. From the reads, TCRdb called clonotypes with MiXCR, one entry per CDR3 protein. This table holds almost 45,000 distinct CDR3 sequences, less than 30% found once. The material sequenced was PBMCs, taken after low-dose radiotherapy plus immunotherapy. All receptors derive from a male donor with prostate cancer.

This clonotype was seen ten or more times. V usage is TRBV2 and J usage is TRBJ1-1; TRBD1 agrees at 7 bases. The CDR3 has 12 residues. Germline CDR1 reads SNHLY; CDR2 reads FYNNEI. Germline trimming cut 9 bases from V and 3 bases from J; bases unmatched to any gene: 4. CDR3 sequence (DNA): TGTGCCAGTACAGGGGAGTACACTGAAGCTTTCTTT. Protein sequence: CASTGEYTEAFF.

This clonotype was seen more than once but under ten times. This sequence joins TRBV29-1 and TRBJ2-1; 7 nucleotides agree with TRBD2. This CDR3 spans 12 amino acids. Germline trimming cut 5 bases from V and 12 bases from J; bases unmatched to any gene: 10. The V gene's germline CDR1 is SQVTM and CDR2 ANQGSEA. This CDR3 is CSVFKTSGGQFF. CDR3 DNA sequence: TGCAGCGTTTTTAAGACTTCGGGGGGGCAGTTCTTC.

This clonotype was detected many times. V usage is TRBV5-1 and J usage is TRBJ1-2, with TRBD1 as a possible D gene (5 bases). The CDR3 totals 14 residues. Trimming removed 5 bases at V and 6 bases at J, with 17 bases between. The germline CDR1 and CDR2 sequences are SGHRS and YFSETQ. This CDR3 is CASSPHGPGDGYTF. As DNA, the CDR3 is TGCGCCAGCAGTCCGCACGGACCGGGGGATGGCTACACCTTC.

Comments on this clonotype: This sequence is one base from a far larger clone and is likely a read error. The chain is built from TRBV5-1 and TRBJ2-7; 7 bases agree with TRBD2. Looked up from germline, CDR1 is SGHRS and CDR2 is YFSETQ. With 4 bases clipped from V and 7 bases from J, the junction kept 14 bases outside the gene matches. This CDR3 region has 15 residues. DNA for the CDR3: TGCGCCAGCAGCGCCGGGGGGAATCTACAATATGAGCAGTACTTC. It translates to CASSAGGNLQYEQYF.

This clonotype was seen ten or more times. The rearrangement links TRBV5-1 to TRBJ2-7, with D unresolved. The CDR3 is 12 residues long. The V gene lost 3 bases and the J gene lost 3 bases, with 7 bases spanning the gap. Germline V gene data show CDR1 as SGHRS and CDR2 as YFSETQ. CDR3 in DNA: TGCGCCAGCAGCTCTGACTTCTACGAGCAGTACTTC. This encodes CASSSDFYEQYF.

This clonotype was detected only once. CDR3 in DNA: TGCGCCAGCAGCCAAGGAGGGGCAGGGGAGCCCCAGCATTTT. Protein product: CASSQGGAGEPQHF. The chain uses TRBV4-1 and TRBJ1-5, with D perhaps matching TRBD1 (6 bases). V was pared by 1 base and J by 8 bases, with 12 bases between. The CDR3 consists of 14 residues. The germline gives CDR1 MGHRA, CDR2 YSYEKL.

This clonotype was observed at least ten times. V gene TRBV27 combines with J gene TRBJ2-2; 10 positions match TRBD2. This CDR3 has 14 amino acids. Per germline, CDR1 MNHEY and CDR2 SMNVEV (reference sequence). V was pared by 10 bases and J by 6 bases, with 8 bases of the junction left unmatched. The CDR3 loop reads CATTPSGGPGELFF. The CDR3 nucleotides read TGTGCCACCACCCCTAGCGGGGGTCCCGGGGAGCTGTTTTTT.

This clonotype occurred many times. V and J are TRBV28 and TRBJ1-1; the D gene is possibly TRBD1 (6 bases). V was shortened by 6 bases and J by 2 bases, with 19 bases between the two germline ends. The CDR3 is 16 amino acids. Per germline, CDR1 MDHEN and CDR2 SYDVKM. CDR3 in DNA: TGTGCCAGCAGCCGTTACCGGGACATTAGCAACACTGAAGCTTTCTTT. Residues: CASSRYRDISNTEAFF.

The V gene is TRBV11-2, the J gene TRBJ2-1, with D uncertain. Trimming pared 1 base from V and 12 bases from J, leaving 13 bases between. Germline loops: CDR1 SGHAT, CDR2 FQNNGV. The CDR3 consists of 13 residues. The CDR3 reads CASSLGVGSGQFF. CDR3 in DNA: TGTGCCAGCAGCTTAGGCGTTGGCTCGGGGCAGTTCTTC. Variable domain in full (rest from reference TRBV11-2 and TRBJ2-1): EAGVAQSPRYKIIEKRQSVAFWCNPISGHATLYWYQQILGQGPKLLIQFQNNGVVDDSQLPKDRFSAERLKGVDSTLKIQPAKLEDSAVYLCASSLGVGSGQFFGPGTRLTVL.

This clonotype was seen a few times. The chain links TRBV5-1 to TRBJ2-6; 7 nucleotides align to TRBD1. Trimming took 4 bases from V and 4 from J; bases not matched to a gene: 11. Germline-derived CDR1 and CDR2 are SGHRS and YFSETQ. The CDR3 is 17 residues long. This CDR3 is CASSAETGMGGANVLTF. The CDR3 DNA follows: TGCGCCAGCAGCGCTGAGACAGGGATGGGGGGGGCCAACGTCCTGACTTTC.

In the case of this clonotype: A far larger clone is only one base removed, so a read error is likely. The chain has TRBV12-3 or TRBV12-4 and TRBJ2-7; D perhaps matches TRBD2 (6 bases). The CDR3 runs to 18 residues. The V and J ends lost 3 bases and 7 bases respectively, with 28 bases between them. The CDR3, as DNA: TGTGCCAGCAGTTTTGCGCAGGGCAGCCAGACCAGCAGCGGGGAGCAGTACTTC. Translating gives CASSFAQGSQTSSGEQYF.

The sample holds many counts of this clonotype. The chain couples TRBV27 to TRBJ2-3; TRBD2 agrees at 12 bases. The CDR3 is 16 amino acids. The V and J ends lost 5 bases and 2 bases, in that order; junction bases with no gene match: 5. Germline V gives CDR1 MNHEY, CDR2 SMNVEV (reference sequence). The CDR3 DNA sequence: TGTGCCAGCAGTACCGGACTAGCGGGGTTCACAGATACGCAGTATTTT. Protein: CASSTGLAGFTDTQYF.

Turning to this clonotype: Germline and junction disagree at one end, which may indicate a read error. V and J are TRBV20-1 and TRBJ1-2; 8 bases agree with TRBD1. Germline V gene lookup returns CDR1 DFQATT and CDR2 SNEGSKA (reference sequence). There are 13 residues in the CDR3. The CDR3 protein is CGASNNGQGPATF. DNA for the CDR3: TGCGGTGCTAGCAATAATGGACAGGGACCGGCTACCTTC.

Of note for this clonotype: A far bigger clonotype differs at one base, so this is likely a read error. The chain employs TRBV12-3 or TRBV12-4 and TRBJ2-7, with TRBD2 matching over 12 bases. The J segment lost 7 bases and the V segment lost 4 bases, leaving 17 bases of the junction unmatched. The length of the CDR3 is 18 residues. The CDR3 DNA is TGTGCCAGCAGTTGGGACAGGCAGATAGGACTAGCGGGGAATGAGCAGTACTTC. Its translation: CASSWDRQIGLAGNEQYF.

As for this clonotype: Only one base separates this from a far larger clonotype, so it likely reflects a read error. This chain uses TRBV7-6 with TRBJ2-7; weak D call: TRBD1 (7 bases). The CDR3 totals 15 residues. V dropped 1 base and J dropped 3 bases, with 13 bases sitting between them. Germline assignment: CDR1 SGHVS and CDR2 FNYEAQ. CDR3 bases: TGTGCCAGCAGCTTAGAGGCAGGGGGGATCTACGAGCAGTACTTC. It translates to CASSLEAGGIYEQYF.

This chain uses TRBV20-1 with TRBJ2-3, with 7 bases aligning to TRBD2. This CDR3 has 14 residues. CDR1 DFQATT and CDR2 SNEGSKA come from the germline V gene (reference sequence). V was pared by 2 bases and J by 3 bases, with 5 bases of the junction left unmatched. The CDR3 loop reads CSARNSGWTDTQYF. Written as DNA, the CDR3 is TGCAGTGCTAGAAATAGCGGGTGGACAGATACGCAGTATTTT.

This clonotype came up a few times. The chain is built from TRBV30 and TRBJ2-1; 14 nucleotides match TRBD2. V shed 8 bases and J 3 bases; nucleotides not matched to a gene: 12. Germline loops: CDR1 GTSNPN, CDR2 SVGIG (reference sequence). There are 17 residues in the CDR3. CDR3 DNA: TGTGCCAGGGGACTAGCGGGAGAAAGGTACTACTACAATGAGCAGTTCTTC. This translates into CARGLAGERYYYNEQFF.

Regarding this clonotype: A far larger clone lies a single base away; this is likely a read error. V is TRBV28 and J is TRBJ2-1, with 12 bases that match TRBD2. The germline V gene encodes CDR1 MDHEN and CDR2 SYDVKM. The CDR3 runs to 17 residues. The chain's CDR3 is CAGRVSSGRAGGNEQFF. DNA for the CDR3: TGTGCCGGCAGGGTGTCTAGCGGGAGGGCCGGGGGCAATGAGCAGTTCTTC.

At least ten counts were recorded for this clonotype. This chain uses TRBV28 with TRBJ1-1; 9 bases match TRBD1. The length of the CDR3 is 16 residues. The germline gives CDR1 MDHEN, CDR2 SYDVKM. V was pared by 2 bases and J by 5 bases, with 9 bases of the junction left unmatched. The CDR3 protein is CASSLLQGAGGTEAFF. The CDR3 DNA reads TGTGCCAGCAGTTTACTACAGGGGGCAGGGGGGACTGAAGCTTTCTTT.

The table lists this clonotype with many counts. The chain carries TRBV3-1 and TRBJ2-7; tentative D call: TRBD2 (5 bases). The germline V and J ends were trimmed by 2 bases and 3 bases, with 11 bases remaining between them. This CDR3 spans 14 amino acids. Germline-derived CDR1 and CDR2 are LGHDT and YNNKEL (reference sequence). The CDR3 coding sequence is TGTGCCAGCAGCCAAAGCGGCGGCGGCTACGAGCAGTACTTC. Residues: CASSQSGGGYEQYF.

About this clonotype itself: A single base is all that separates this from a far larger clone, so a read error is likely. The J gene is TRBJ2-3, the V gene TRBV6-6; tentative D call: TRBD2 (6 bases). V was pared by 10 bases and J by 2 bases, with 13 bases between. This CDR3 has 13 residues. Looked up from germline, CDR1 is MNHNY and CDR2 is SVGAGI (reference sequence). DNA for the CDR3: TGTGCCACCAACGGAGGGGCCACAGATACGCAGTATTTT. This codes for CATNGGATDTQYF.

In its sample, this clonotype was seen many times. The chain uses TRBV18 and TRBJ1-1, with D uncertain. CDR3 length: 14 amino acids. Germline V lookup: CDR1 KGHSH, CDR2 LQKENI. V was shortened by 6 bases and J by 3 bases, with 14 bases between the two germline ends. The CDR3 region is CASSRTERDTEAFF. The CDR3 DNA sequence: TGTGCCAGCTCGCGGACGGAGAGAGACACTGAAGCTTTCTTT.

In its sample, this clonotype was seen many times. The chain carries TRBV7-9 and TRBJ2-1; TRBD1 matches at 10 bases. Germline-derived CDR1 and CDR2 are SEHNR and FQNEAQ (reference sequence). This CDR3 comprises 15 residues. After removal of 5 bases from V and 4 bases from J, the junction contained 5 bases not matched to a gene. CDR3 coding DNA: TGTGCCAGCAGCCATCCGGGACAGGGGTACAATGAGCAGTTCTTC. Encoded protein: CASSHPGQGYNEQFF. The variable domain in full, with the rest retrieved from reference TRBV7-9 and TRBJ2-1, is DTGVSQNPRHKITKRGQNVTFRCDPISEHNRLYWYRQTLGQGPEFLTYFQNEAQLEKSRLLSDRFSAERPKGSFSTLEIQRTEQGDSAMYLCASSHPGQGYNEQFFGPGTRLTVL.

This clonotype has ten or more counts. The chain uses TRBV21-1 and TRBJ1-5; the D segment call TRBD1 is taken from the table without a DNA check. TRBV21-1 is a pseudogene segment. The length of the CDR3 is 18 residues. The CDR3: CASSLPGTGGMGNQPQHF. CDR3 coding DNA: TGTGCCAGCAGCCTACCCGGGACAGGGGGAATGGGCAATCAGCCCCAGCATTTT.

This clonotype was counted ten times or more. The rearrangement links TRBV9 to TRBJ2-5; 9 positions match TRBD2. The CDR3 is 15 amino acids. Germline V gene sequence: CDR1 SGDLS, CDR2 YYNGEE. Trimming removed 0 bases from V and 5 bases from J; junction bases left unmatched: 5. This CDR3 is CASSVVASGGETQYF. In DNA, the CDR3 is TGTGCCAGCAGCGTAGTGGCCAGCGGGGGGGAGACCCAGTACTTC.

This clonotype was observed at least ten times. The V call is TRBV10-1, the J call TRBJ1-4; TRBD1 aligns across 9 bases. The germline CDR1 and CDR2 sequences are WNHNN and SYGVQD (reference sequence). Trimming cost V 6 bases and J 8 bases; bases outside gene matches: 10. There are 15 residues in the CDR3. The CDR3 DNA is TGCGCCAGCAGCCCGGACAGGGGCCCAAGCGAAAAACTGTTTTTT. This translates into CASSPDRGPSEKLFF.

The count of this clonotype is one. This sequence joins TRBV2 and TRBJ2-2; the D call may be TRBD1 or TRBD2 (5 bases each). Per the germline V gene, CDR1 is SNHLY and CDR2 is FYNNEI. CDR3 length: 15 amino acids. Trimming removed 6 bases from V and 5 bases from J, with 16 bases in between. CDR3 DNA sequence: TGTGCCAGCAGCGTAGGGACGCCGGGAACCGGGGAGCTGTTTTTT. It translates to CASSVGTPGTGELFF.

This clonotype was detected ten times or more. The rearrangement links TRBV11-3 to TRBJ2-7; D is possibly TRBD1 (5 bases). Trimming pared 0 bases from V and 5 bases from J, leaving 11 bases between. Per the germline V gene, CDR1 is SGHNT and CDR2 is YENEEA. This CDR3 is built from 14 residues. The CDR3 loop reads CASSLDRTRDEQYF. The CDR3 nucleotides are TGTGCCAGCAGCTTAGACCGGACACGAGACGAGCAGTACTTC.

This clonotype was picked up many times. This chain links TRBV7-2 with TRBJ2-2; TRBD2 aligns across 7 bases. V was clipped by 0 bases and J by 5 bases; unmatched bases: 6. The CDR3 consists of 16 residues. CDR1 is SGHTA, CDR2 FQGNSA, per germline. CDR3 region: CASSLALTSVTGELFF. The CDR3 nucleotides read TGTGCCAGCAGCTTAGCGTTAACTAGCGTTACCGGGGAGCTGTTTTTT.

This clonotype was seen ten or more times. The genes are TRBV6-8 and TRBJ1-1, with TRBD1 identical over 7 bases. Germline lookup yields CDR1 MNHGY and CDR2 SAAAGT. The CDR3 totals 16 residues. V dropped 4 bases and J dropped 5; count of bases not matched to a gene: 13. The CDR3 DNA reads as TGTGCCAGCAGTTTCCTTGCCAGGGGGATGAGGACTGAAGCTTTCTTT. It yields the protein CASSFLARGMRTEAFF.

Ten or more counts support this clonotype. The CDR3 loop reads CSARDPVGAGANVLTF. CDR3 DNA: TGCAGTGCTAGAGATCCGGTGGGGGCTGGGGCCAACGTCCTGACTTTC. The chain combines TRBV20-1 with TRBJ2-6; D might be TRBD1 or TRBD2, each matching 5 bases. Trimming pared 0 bases from V and 2 bases from J, leaving 11 bases between. The CDR3 consists of 16 residues. The germline V gene encodes CDR1 DFQATT and CDR2 SNEGSKA (reference sequence).

CDR3 bases: TGTGCCAGCAGTGAATTTCGGCGGTACGAGCAGTACTTC. Its protein product is CASSEFRRYEQYF. V is TRBV6-8 and J is TRBJ2-7; no definite D call. Germline values: CDR1 MNHGY, CDR2 SAAAGT. The germline V and J ends were trimmed by 5 bases and 4 bases, with 12 bases remaining between them. The CDR3 spans 13 residues.